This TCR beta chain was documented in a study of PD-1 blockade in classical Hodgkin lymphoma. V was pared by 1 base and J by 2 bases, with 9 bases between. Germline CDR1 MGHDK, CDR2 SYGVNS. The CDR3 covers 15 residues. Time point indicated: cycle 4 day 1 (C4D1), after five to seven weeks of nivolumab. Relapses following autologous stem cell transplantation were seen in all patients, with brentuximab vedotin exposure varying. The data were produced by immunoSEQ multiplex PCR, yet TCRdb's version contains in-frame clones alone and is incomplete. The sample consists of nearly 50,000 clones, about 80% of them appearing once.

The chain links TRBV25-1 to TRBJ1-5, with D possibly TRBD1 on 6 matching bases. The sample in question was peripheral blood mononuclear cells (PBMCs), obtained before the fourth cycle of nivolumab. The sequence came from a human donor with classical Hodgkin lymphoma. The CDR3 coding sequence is TGTGCCAGCAGTGAATCATGGACAGGCAATCAGCCCCAGCATTTT. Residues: CASSESWTGNQPQHF.